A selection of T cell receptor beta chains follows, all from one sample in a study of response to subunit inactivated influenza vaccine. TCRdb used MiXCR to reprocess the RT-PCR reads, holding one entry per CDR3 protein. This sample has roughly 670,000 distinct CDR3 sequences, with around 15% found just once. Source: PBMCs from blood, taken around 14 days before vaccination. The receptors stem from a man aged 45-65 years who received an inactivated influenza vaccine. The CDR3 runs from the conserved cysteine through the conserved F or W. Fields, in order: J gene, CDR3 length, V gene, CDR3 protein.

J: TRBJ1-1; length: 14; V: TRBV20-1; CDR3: CSADRAPGNTEAFF
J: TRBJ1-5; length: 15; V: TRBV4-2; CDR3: CASSPETGPKQPQHF
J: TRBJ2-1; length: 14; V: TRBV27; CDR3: CASSGSQHYNEQFF
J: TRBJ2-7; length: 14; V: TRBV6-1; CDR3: CASTYGGGSYEQYF
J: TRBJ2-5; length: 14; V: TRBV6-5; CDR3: CASSYSYRRETQYF
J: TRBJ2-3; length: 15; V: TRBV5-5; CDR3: CASSQSLHGTDTQYF
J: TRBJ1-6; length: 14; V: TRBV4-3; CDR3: CASSQDLRGSPLHF
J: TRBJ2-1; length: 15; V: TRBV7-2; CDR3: CASSLGGLSSGEQFF
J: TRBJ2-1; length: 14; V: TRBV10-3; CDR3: CATGGGGGYNEQFF
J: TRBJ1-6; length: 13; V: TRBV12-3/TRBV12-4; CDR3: CASSWDTQSPLHF
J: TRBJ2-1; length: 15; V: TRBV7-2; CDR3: CATSEGYSSYNEQFF
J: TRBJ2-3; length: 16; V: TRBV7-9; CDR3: CASSPPRGGATDTQYF
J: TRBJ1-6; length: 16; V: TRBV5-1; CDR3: CASSLLYLGGDSPLHF
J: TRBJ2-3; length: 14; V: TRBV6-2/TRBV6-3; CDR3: CASSYPRLADTQYF
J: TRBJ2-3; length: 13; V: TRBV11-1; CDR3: CASSLVGLDTQYF
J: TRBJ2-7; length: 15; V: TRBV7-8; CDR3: CASSPTDREWDEQYF
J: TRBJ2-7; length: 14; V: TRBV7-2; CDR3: CASSPRTGLYEQYF
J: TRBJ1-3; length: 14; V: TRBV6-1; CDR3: CASMGHPSGNTIYF
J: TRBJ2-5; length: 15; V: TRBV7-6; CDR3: CASSFTGLNGETQYF
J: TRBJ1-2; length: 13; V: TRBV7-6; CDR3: CASSPRVNYGYTF
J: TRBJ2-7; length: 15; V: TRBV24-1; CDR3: CATSGVAGGTYEQYF
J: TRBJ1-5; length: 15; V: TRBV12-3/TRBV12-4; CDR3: CASSLSGPINQPQHF
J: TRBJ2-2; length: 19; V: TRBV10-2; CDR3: CASSESRLAGGPNTGELFF
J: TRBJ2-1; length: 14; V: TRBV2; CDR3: CASSEGQGWDEQFF
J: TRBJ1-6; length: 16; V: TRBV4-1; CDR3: CASSQDATGSNSPLHF
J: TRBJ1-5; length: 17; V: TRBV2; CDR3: CASSGPGQGLGWTPQHF
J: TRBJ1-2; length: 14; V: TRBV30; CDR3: CAWMLAPRDKIFTF
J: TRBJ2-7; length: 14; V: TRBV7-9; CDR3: CASSFGGGAHEQYF